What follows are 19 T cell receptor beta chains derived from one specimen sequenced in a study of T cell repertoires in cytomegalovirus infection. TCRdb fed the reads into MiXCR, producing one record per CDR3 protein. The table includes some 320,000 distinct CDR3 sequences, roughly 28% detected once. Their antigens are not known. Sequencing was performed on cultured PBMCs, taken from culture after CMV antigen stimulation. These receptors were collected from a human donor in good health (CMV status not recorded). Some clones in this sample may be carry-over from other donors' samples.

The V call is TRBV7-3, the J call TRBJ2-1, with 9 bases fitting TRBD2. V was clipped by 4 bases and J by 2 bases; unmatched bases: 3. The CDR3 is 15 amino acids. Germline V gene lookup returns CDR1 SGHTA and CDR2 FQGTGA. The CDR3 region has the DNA TGTGCCAGCAGCTCCGGGACTAGCCCCTACAATGAGCAGTTCTTC. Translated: CASSSGTSPYNEQFF.

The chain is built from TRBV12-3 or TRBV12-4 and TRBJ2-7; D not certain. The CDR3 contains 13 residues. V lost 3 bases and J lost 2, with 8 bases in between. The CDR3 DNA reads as TGTGCCAGCAGTTTCGACACCCCCTACGAGCAGTACTTC. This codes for CASSFDTPYEQYF.

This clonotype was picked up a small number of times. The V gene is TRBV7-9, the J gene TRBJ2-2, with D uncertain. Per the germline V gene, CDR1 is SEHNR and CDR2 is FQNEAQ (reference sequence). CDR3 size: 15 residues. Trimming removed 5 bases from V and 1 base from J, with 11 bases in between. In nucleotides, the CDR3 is TGTGCCAGCAGCCGGACGACAAAGAACACCGGGGAGCTGTTTTTT. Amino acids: CASSRTTKNTGELFF.

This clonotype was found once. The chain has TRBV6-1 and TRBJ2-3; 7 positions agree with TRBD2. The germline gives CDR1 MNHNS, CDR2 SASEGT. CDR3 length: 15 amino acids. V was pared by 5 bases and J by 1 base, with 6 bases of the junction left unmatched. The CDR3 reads CASSRGRGGTDTQYF. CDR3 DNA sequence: TGTGCCAGCAGTCGCGGGAGAGGGGGCACAGATACGCAGTATTTT.

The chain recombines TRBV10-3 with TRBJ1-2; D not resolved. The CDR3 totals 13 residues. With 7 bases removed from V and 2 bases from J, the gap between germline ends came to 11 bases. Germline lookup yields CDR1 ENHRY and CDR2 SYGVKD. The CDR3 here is CAITRGLNYGYTF. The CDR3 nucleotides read TGTGCCATCACCCGAGGACTGAACTATGGCTACACCTTC.

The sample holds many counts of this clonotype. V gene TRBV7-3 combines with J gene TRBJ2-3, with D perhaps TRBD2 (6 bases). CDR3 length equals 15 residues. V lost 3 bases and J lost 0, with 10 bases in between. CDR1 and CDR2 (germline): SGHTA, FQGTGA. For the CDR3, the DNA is TGTGCCAGCAGCTTCGTCGGGACTAGCACAGATACGCAGTATTTT. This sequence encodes CASSFVGTSTDTQYF.

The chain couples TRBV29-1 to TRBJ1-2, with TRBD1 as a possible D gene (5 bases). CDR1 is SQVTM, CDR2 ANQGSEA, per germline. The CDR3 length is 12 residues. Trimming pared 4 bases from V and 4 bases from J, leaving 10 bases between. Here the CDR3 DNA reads TGCAGCGTTGGTTCGGGACTCTATGGCTACACCTTC. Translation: CSVGSGLYGYTF.

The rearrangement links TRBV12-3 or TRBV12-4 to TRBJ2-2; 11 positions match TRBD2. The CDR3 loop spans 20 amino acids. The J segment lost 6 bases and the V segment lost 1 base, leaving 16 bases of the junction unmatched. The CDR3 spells CASSLVVGLAAAGKAGELFF. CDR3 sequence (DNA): TGTGCCAGCAGTTTAGTGGTGGGACTAGCGGCGGCAGGGAAGGCCGGGGAGCTGTTTTTT.

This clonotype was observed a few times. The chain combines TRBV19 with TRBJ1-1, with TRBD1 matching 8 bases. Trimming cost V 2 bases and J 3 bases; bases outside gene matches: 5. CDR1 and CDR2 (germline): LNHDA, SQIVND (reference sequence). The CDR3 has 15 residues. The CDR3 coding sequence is TGTGCCAGTAGTATACCGGACAGGGTTGACACTGAAGCTTTCTTT. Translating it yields CASSIPDRVDTEAFF.

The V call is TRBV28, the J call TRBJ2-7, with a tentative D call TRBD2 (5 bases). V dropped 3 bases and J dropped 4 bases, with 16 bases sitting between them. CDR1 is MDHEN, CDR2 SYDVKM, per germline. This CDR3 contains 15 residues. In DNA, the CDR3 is TGTGCCAGCAGTTTCAGAGGGATAACACATTACGAGCAGTACTTC. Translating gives CASSFRGITHYEQYF. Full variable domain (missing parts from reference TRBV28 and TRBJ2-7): DVKVTQSSRYLVKRTGEKVFLECVQDMDHENMFWYRQDPGLGLRLIYFSYDVKMKEKGDIPEGYSVSREKKERFSLILESASTNQTSMYLCASSFRGITHYEQYFGPGTRLTVT.

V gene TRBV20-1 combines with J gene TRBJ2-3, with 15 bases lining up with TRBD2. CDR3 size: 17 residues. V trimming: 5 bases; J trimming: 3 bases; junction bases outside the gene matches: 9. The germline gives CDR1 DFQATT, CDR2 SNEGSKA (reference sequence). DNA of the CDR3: TGCAGTGCTCCCCCTGGGACTAGCGGGGGGATAACAGATACGCAGTATTTT. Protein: CSAPPGTSGGITDTQYF.

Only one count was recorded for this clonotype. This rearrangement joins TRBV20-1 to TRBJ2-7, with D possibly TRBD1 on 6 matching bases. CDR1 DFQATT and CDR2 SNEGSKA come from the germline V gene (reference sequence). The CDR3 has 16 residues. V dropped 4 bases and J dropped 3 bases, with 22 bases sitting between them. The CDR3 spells CSATAGASFALYEQYF. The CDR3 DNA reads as TGCAGTGCTACGGCAGGGGCGTCCTTTGCTCTCTACGAGCAGTACTTC.

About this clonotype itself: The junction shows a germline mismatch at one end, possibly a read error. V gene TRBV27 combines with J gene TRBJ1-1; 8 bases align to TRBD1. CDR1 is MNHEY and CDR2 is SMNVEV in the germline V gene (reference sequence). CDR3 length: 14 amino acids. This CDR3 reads CTSRGTGMNTEAFF. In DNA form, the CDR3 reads TGTACCAGCAGGGGGACAGGCATGAACACTGAAGCTTTCTTT.

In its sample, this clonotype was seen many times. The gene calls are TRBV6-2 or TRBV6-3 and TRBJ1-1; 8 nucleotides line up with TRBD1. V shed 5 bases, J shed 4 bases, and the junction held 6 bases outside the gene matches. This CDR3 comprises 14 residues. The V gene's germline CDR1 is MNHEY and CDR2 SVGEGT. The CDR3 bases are TGTGCCAGCAGTATCTATACAGGGGGCACTGAAGCTTTCTTT. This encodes CASSIYTGGTEAFF.

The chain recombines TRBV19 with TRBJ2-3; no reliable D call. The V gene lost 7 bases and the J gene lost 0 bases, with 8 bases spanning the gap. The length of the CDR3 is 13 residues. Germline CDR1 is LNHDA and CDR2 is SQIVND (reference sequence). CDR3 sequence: CASTKASTDTQYF. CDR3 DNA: TGTGCCAGTACGAAAGCCAGCACAGATACGCAGTATTTT.

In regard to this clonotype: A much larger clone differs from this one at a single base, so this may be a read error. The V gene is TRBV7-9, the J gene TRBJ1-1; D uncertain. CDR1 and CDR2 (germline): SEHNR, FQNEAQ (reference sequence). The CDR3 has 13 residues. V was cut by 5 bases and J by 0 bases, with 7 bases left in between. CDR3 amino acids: CASSPPLNTEAFF. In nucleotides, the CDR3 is TGTGCCAGCAGCCCCCCCTTGAACACTGAAGCTTTCTTT.

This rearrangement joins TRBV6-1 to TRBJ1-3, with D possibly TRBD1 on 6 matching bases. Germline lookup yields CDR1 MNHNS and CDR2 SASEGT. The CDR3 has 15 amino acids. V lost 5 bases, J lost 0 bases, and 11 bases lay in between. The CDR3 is CASSSRTASGNTIYF. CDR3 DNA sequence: TGTGCCAGCAGTTCGAGGACAGCCTCTGGAAACACCATATATTTT.

As DNA, the CDR3 is TGTGCCAGCAACGGGATCCCCTTGGGCGAAAAACTGTTTTTT. Encoded protein: CASNGIPLGEKLFF. This chain links TRBV2 with TRBJ1-4; D is undetermined. Between the trimmed V and J ends, which lost 7 bases and 8 bases, there was a span of 17 bases. This CDR3 has 14 amino acids. Germline CDR1 is SNHLY and CDR2 is FYNNEI.

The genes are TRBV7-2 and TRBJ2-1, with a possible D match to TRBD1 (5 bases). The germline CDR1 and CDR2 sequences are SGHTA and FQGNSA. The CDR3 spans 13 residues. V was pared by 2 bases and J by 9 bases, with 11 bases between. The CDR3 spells CASSLQGKAEQFF. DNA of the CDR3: TGTGCCAGCAGCTTACAGGGCAAGGCTGAGCAGTTCTTC.